The 20 T cell receptor beta chains given below trace back to one sample, sequenced in a study of molecular identifiers for immune sequencing clone quantification. TCRdb re-called the PCR reads through MiXCR, storing one row per CDR3 protein. The sample holds about 640,000 distinct CDR3 sequences, about 20% seen once. What was sequenced was naive CD8+ T cells from blood, with Jurkat cell RNA spiked in. The subset: FACS-sorted CD8+CD4-CCR7+CD45RA+ naive T cells. Receptors were obtained from a human donor in good health. Some libraries in this study had Jurkat cell RNA spiked in.

This clonotype has at least ten counts. This sequence joins TRBV30 and TRBJ2-7; D not resolved. V shed 3 bases and J shed 6 bases, with 12 bases lying between them. This CDR3 comprises 12 residues. Germline values: CDR1 GTSNPN, CDR2 SVGIG (reference sequence). The CDR3 loop is CAWSGFGLEQYF. In nucleotides, the CDR3 is TGTGCCTGGAGCGGTTTCGGCCTCGAGCAGTACTTC.

This clonotype was picked up many times. V gene TRBV7-9 combines with J gene TRBJ2-7; possibly TRBD1 for D (6 bases). The CDR3 sequence is 13 residues long. V lost 4 bases, J lost 5 bases, and 12 bases lay in between. Germline CDR1 reads SEHNR; CDR2 reads FQNEAQ (reference sequence). The CDR3 spells CASSSTGPHEQYF. The CDR3 coding sequence is TGTGCCAGCAGCTCCACAGGGCCCCACGAGCAGTACTTC.

This clonotype has a count of ten or more. CDR3 in amino acids: CASGGLAGDEQYF. In DNA form, the CDR3 reads TGTGCCAGCGGTGGACTAGCGGGAGACGAGCAGTACTTC. This chain links TRBV5-6 with TRBJ2-7; 13 nucleotides align to TRBD2. The CDR3 totals 13 residues. Trimming removed 7 bases from V and 5 bases from J; junction bases left unmatched: 3. CDR1 and CDR2 from the germline V gene are SGHDT and YYEEEE.

On this clonotype itself: The CDR3 does not close with the conserved phenylalanine or tryptophan, likely indicating a read error. The V gene is TRBV19, the J gene TRBJ1-5, with a possible D match to TRBD1 (6 bases). The CDR3 loop spans 13 amino acids. In germline, CDR1 is LNHDA, CDR2 SQIVND (reference sequence). The ends were cut back, 5 bases at V and 6 bases at J, with 11 bases in the middle. CDR3 sequence: CASSQGTSQPQHS. CDR3 bases: TGTGCCAGTAGTCAGGGGACAAGTCAGCCCCAGCATTCT.

This clonotype has more than one count but fewer than ten. This chain uses TRBV7-9 with TRBJ2-5; 12 nucleotides match TRBD2. The CDR3 runs 18 residues. V was pared by 5 bases and J by 1 base, with 11 bases of the junction left unmatched. Germline V gives CDR1 SEHNR, CDR2 FQNEAQ (reference sequence). The CDR3 protein is CASSPRMGGLAGQETQYF. The CDR3 bases are TGTGCCAGCAGCCCTCGCATGGGGGGACTAGCGGGCCAAGAGACCCAGTACTTC.

This clonotype appeared a single time. A read error is possible here, since a much larger clone lies one base away. Because the CDR3 is missing its conserved closing phenylalanine or tryptophan, this is likely a read error. The chain joins TRBV30 to TRBJ1-2; 8 nucleotides align to TRBD1. After removal of 3 bases from V and 5 bases from J, the junction contained 8 bases not matched to a gene. This CDR3 spans 14 amino acids. Germline CDR1 reads GTSNPN; CDR2 reads SVGIG (reference sequence). CDR3 nucleotides: TGTGCCTGGAGCCCTGGACAGGGAGGGTATGGCTACACCCTC. Translation: CAWSPGQGGYGYTL.

This clonotype was observed many times. V is TRBV24-1 and J is TRBJ1-1; D ambiguous. This CDR3 contains 15 residues. V was clipped by 0 bases and J by 0 bases, with 7 bases between them. CDR1 and CDR2 (germline): KGHDR, SFDVKD. The CDR3 DNA reads as TGTGCCACCAGTGATTTGAGGACGTTGAACACTGAAGCTTTCTTT. Encoded protein: CATSDLRTLNTEAFF.

This rearrangement joins TRBV4-3 to TRBJ2-7, with D possibly matching TRBD2 (6 bases). The length of the CDR3 is 17 residues. Per the germline V gene, CDR1 is LGHNA and CDR2 is YSLEER. Between the trimmed V and J ends, which lost 0 bases and 4 bases, there was a span of 19 bases. CDR3 nucleotides: TGCGCCAGCAGCCAAGATTCGACTGGCGGGATATATTACGAGCAGTACTTC. This translates into CASSQDSTGGIYYEQYF.

This chain joins TRBV20-1 and TRBJ1-5; D unresolved. Germline CDR1 DFQATT, CDR2 SNEGSKA (reference sequence). Trimming pared 4 bases from V and 4 bases from J, leaving 14 bases between. CDR3 length: 14 residues. CDR3 protein: CSATETPGNQPQHF. The CDR3 coding sequence is TGCAGTGCTACAGAGACACCAGGAAATCAGCCCCAGCATTTT.

This sequence joins TRBV20-1 and TRBJ2-1, with 7 bases lining up with TRBD2. The CDR3 runs 16 residues. CDR1 is DFQATT and CDR2 is SNEGSKA in the germline V gene (reference sequence). V gave up 3 bases and J gave up 2 bases; unmatched junction bases: 10. The CDR3, as DNA: TGCAGTGCTAGGGGAGCCCTAGCGGCAGCCTACAATGAGCAGTTCTTC. The encoded protein is CSARGALAAAYNEQFF.

This clonotype showed up many times. The gene calls are TRBV29-1 and TRBJ2-5; possibly TRBD2 for D (6 bases). The germline V gene encodes CDR1 SQVTM and CDR2 ANQGSEA. This CDR3 is built from 14 residues. The V end lost 5 bases, the J end lost 0 bases, and 13 bases lay between the germline ends. CDR3 bases: TGCAGCGTTCCTCAGGCTAGCGACCAAGAGACCCAGTACTTC. This translates into CSVPQASDQETQYF.

This clonotype was seen ten or more times. The chain recombines TRBV27 with TRBJ2-3; D unresolved. There are 16 residues in the CDR3. V was pared by 4 bases and J by 1 base, with 15 bases between. The V gene's germline CDR1 is MNHEY and CDR2 SMNVEV (reference sequence). Here the CDR3 reads CASSSLAPGGTDTQYF. The CDR3 DNA reads TGTGCCAGCAGTTCCCTCGCGCCTGGAGGCACAGATACGCAGTATTTT.

The gene calls are TRBV6-2 or TRBV6-3 and TRBJ2-5; no clear D gene. V dropped 7 bases and J dropped 1 base, with 16 bases sitting between them. This CDR3 region has 15 residues. CDR1 is MNHEY and CDR2 is SVGEGT in the germline V gene. Here the CDR3 DNA reads TGTGCCAGCACCCTCACATGGGCCTCCCAAGAGACCCAGTACTTC. Its protein product is CASTLTWASQETQYF.

This clonotype was counted many times. The chain carries TRBV24-1 and TRBJ2-2; D remains ambiguous. V was trimmed by 3 bases and J by 6 bases, leaving 10 bases between them. The V gene's germline CDR1 is KGHDR and CDR2 SFDVKD. This CDR3 contains 14 residues. The CDR3 loop reads CATSDLDEAGELFF. In DNA, the CDR3 is TGTGCCACCAGTGATCTCGACGAGGCCGGGGAGCTGTTTTTT.

In the case of this clonotype: With a much larger clone just one base away, this may be a read error. This chain connects TRBV4-1 to TRBJ2-3; D perhaps matches TRBD2 (6 bases). This CDR3 has 16 amino acids. Looked up from germline, CDR1 is MGHRA and CDR2 is YSYEKL. CDR3 sequence reads: CASSQGVAGSTDAQYF. The CDR3, as DNA: TGCGCCAGCAGCCAAGGGGTGGCGGGGAGCACAGATGCGCAGTATTTT.

This chain links TRBV11-2 with TRBJ2-7, with D possibly matching TRBD2 (5 bases). Trimming pared 3 bases from V and 2 bases from J, leaving 11 bases between. Germline values: CDR1 SGHAT, CDR2 FQNNGV. The CDR3 runs 14 residues. CDR3 loop: CASSFSRAAYEQYF. Written as DNA, the CDR3 is TGTGCCAGCAGCTTCTCGCGGGCCGCCTACGAGCAGTACTTC.

This clonotype has at least ten counts. CDR3 coding DNA: TGTGCCAGCCAGGGTAGCGAGCAGTACTTC. Amino acids: CASQGSEQYF. The chain combines TRBV6-6 with TRBJ2-7; D possibly corresponds to TRBD1 (5 bases). The CDR3 has 10 residues. Between the trimmed V and J ends, which lost 8 bases and 6 bases, there was a span of 8 bases. Per germline, CDR1 MNHNY and CDR2 SVGAGI (reference sequence).

This clonotype was recorded once. Just one base apart from a much larger clone, this may be a read error. This chain joins TRBV2 and TRBJ1-1; TRBD1 might be the D (6 bases). The CDR3 has 14 amino acids. Per germline, CDR1 SNHLY and CDR2 FYNNEI. The CDR3 DNA sequence: TGTGCCAGCAGCTGGGGTTTCAGGGACACTGAAGCTTTATTT. Protein sequence: CASSWGFRDTEALF.

Ten or more counts support this clonotype. This chain's CDR3 is CASSPSPGASGANVLTF. The CDR3 DNA reads TGCGCCAGCAGCCCGTCTCCGGGGGCCTCTGGGGCCAACGTCCTGACTTTC. The rearrangement joins TRBV4-3 to TRBJ2-6, with D perhaps assigned TRBD1 or TRBD2 (6 bases each). Trimming took 4 bases from V and 0 from J, leaving 13 bases between them. The CDR3 is made up of 17 amino acids. CDR1 and CDR2 from the germline V gene are LGHNA and YSLEER.

This clonotype occurred a few times. The chain couples TRBV7-6 to TRBJ1-1; 7 bases fit TRBD1. Germline V lookup: CDR1 SGHVS, CDR2 FNYEAQ. This CDR3 contains 15 residues. The V and J ends lost 5 bases and 0 bases, in that order; junction bases with no gene match: 6. The CDR3 region is CASSQMGTVNTEAFF. For the CDR3, the DNA is TGTGCCAGCAGCCAGATGGGGACAGTGAACACTGAAGCTTTCTTT. The full variable domain, in which reference TRBV7-6 and TRBJ1-1 provide the parts outside the CDR3, is GAGVSQSPRYKVTKRGQDVALRCDPISGHVSLYWYRQALGQGPEFLTYFNYEAQQDKSGLPNDRFSAERPEGSISTLTIQRTEQRDSAMYRCASSQMGTVNTEAFFGQGTRLTVV.